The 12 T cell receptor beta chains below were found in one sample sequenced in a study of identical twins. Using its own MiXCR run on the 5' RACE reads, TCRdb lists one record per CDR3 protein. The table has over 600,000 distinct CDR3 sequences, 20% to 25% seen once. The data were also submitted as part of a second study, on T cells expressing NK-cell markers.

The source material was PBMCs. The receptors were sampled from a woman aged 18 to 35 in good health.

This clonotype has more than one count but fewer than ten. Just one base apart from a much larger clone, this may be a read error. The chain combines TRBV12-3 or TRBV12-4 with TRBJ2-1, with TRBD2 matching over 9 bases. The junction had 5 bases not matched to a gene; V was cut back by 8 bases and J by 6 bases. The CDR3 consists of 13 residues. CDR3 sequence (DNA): TGTGCCAGCGGGTTAGCGGGAGCCAATGAGCAGTTCTTC. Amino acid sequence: CASGLAGANEQFF.

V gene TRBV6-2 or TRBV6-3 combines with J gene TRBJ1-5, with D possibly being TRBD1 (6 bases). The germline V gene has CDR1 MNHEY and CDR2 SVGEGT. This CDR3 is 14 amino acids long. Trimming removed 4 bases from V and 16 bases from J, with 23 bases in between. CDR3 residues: CASSLALLLQGKHF. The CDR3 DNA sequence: TGTGCCAGCAGTTTGGCCCTCCTGCTACAGGGAAAACATTTT.

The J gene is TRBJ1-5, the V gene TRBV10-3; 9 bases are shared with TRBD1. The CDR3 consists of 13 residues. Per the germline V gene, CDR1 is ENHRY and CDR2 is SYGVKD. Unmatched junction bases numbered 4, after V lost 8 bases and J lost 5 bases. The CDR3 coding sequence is TGTGCCATCGGGGGGACAGGGTATCAGCCCCAGCATTTT. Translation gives CAIGGTGYQPQHF.

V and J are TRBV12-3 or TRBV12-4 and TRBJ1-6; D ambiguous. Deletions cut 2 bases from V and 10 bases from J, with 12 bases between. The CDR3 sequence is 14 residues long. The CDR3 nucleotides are TGTGCCAGCAGTTTAATGGAATTGGTATCACCCCTCCACTTT. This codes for CASSLMELVSPLHF.

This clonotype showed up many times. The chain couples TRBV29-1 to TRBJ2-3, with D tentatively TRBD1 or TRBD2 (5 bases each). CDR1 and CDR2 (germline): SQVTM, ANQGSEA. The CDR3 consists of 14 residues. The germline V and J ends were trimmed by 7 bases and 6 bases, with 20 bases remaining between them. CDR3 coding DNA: TGCAGCGCTGGAGGAAGCTCAGGGTTCGATACGCAGTATTTT. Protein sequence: CSAGGSSGFDTQYF.

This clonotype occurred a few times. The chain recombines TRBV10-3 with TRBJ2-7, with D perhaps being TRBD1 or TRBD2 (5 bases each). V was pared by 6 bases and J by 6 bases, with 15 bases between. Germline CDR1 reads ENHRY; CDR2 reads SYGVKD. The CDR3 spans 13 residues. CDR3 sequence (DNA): TGTGCCATCAGGGGACCTGGTACCCTCGAGCAGTACTTC. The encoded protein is CAIRGPGTLEQYF.

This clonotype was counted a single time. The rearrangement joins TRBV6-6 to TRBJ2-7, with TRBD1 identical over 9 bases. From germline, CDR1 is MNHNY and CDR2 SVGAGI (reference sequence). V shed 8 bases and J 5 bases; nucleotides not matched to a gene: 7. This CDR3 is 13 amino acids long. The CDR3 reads CASGLTGGHEQYF. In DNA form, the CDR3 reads TGTGCCAGCGGATTAACAGGGGGCCACGAGCAGTACTTC.

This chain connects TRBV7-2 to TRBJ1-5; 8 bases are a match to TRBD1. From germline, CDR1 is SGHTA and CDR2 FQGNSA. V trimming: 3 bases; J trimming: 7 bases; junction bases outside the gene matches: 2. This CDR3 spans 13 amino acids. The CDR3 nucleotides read TGTGCCAGCAGCTTGACAGGGGAACAGCCCCAGCATTTT. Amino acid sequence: CASSLTGEQPQHF. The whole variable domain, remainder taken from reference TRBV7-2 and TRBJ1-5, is GAGVSQSPSNKVTEKGKDVELRCDPISGHTALYWYRQSLGQGLEFLIYFQGNSAPDKSGLPSDRFSAERTGGSVSTLTIQRTQQEDSAVYLCASSLTGEQPQHFGDGTRLSIL.

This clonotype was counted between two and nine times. The CDR3 coding sequence is TGTGCCAGCAGTGGGACAGTCGATGATACGCAGTATTTT. It translates to CASSGTVDDTQYF. The chain couples TRBV6-1 to TRBJ2-3, with D maybe TRBD1 (6 bases). Germline lookup yields CDR1 MNHNS and CDR2 SASEGT. Trimming took 4 bases from V and 6 from J, leaving 11 bases between them. The CDR3 runs 13 residues.

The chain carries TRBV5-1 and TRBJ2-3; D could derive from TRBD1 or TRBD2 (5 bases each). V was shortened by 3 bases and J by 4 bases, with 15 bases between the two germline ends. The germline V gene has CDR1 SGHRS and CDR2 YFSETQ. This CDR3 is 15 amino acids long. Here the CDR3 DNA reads TGCGCCAGCAGCTCCAGGATGGGGGAGCCAGATACGCAGTATTTT. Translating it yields CASSSRMGEPDTQYF.

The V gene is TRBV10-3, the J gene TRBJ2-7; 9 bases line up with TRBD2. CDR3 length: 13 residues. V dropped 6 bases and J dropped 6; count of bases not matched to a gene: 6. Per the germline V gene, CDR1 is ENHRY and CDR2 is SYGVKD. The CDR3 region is CAIRSSGSGEQYF. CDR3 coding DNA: TGTGCCATCAGGAGTAGCGGGAGCGGCGAGCAGTACTTC.

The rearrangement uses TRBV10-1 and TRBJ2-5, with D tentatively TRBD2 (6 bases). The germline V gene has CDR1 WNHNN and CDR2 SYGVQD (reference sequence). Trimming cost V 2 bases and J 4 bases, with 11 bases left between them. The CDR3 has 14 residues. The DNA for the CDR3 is TGCGCCAGCAGTGAGGGAACTAGCCCAGAGACCCAGTACTTC. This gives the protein CASSEGTSPETQYF.